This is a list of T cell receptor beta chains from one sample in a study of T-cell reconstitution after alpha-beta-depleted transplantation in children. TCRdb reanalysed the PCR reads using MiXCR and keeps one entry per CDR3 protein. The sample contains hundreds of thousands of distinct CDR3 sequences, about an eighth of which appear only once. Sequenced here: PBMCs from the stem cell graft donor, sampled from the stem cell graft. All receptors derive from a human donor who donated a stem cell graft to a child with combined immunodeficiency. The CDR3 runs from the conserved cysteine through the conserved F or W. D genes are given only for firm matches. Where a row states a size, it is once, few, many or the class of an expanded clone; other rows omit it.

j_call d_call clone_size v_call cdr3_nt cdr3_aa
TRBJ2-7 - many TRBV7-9 TGTGCCAGCAGCTTAGAGGGACGGAGCTCCTACGAGCAGTACTTC CASSLEGRSSYEQYF
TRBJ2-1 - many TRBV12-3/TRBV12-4 TGTGCCAGCAGGATTGGGGATGAGCAGTTCTTC CASRIGDEQFF
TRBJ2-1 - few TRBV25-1 TGTGCCAGCAGTGCAGCGATGGACAATGAGCAGTTCTTC CASSAAMDNEQFF
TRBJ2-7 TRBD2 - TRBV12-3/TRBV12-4 TGTGCCAGCAGTCTCACATTGGGACTAGCGGGAGGGTACGAGCAGTACTTC CASSLTLGLAGGYEQYF
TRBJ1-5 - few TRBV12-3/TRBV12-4 TGTGCCAGCAGTTACGGGGGCAGGTATAGCAATCAGCCCCAGCATTTT CASSYGGRYSNQPQHF
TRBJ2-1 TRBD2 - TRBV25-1 TGTGCCAGCAGTGAATTTAGCGGGAGGGCCGTCAATGAGCAGTTCTTC CASSEFSGRAVNEQFF
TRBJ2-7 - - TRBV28 TGTGCCAGCAGCCCGGAATCCTACGAGCAGTACTTC CASSPESYEQYF
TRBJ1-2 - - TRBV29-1 TGCAGCGTTGTGGGGAGAGCTAACTATGGCTACACCTTC CSVVGRANYGYTF
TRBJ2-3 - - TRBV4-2 TGTGCCAGCAGCCACACACTAAGTAGATCCACAGATACGCAGTATTTT CASSHTLSRSTDTQYF
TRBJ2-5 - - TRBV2 TGTGCCAGCAGTGACAATATTAGAGCGACAGCCCAAGAGACCCAGTACTTC CASSDNIRATAQETQYF
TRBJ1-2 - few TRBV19 TGTGCCAGTAGTATCCCTGGCTACACCTTC CASSIPGYTF
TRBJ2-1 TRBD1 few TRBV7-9 TGTGCCAGCAGCTCAGGACAGGGGGCCCACAATGAGCAGTTCTTC CASSSGQGAHNEQFF
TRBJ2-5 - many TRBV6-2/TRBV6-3 TGTGCCAGCAGTTATACTAGTTCGGAACAAGAGACCCAGTACTTC CASSYTSSEQETQYF
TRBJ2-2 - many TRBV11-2 TGTGCCAGCTTCCCCCGGGGGGCGCGGGTCGGGGAGCTGTTTTTT CASFPRGARVGELFF
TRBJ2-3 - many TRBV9 TGTGCCAGCAGCGTAGAAGTGGACTACACCACAGATACGCAGTATTTT CASSVEVDYTTDTQYF